This is a list of T cell receptor beta chains from one sample in a study of metastatic and nonmetastatic thyroid tumors. TCRdb called clones again from the PCR reads with MiXCR. This repertoire shows fewer than 50,000 clones, roughly 31% found once; its top ten account for about 10%. Sequencing was done on a sample of blood. These receptors originate from a male donor with papillary thyroid cancer or a benign thyroid nodule (not recorded which). Some clones in this sample may be carry-over from other donors' samples. Both conserved end residues are part of each CDR3. The D gene is left open where the match is weak. For some rows the clone size is stated as once, few or many, or as a class when expanded; others skip it.

d_call	v_call	j_call	clone_size	cdr3_aa	cdr3_nt
-	TRBV28	TRBJ1-5	many	CASSLVGDQPQHF	TGTGCCAGCAGTTTGGTCGGGGATCAGCCCCAGCATTTT
-	TRBV18	TRBJ2-7	-	CASSPQEGLIYEQYF	TGTGCCAGCTCACCACAAGAGGGTCTCATCTACGAGCAGTACTTC
TRBD2	TRBV20-1	TRBJ2-5	-	CSARTILGLAGAETQYF	TGCAGTGCTAGGACTATTTTAGGACTAGCGGGAGCTGAGACCCAGTACTTC
-	TRBV5-1	TRBJ1-5	many	CASSPSTGGQPQHF	TGCGCCAGCAGCCCCAGTACGGGGGGACAGCCCCAGCATTTT
-	TRBV2	TRBJ2-1	many	CASTPGRSYNEQFF	TGTGCCAGCACCCCCGGCAGGTCCTACAATGAGCAGTTCTTC
-	TRBV6-1	TRBJ2-4	-	CASTLSGALTKNIQYF	TGTGCCAGCACCCTGAGCGGCGCTCTTACCAAAAACATTCAGTACTTC
-	TRBV20-1	TRBJ2-7	-	CSARDIGRVGEQYF	TGCAGTGCTAGAGATATAGGCCGAGTGGGAGAGCAGTACTTC
-	TRBV19	TRBJ2-2	-	CASTGPSYTGELFF	TGTGCCAGTACGGGGCCAAGCTACACCGGGGAGCTGTTTTTT
-	TRBV25-1	TRBJ2-1	many	CASSLGFLNEQFF	TGTGCCAGCAGTCTCGGGTTTCTCAATGAGCAGTTCTTC
TRBD1	TRBV6-4	TRBJ2-2	many	CASSEGTGDTGELFF	TGTGCCAGCAGTGAGGGGACAGGGGACACCGGGGAGCTGTTTTTT
-	TRBV20-1	TRBJ2-1	many	CSARTWGGSNEQFF	TGCAGTGCTAGAACTTGGGGTGGGAGTAATGAGCAGTTCTTC
-	TRBV12-5	TRBJ2-5	-	CAGLGGRDQETQYF	TGTGCGGGGCTCGGGGGCCGTGACCAAGAGACCCAGTACTTC
-	TRBV4-1	TRBJ2-3	-	CASSQPHRTADTQYF	TGCGCCAGCAGCCAACCCCATAGGACAGCGGATACGCAGTATTTT
-	TRBV6-2/TRBV6-3	TRBJ2-1	few	CASSPRRATGNEQFF	TGTGCCAGCAGTCCCCGGCGGGCGACTGGCAATGAGCAGTTCTTC
-	TRBV3-1	TRBJ1-1	once	CASSQGGKKDAEAFF	TGTGCCAGCAGCCAGGGGGGGAAAAAGGACGCTGAAGCTTTCTTT
TRBD1	TRBV28	TRBJ1-2	many	CASSSGQGPRYGYTF	TGTGCCAGCAGTTCCGGACAGGGCCCCAGGTATGGCTACACCTTC
-	TRBV6-5	TRBJ2-3	-	CASSYSVDTQYF	TGTGCCAGCAGTTACTCGGTAGATACGCAATATTTT
TRBD1	TRBV5-5	TRBJ1-1	many	CASSLQGGNTEAFF	TGTGCCAGCAGCTTACAGGGGGGGAACACTGAAGCTTTCTTT
TRBD1	TRBV19	TRBJ2-2	many	CASSTSYLGTVNTGELFF	TGTGCCAGTAGTACCAGTTACCTCGGGACAGTGAACACCGGGGAGCTGTTTTTT
TRBD1	TRBV2	TRBJ2-7	few	CASCGDRVGEQYF	TGTGCCAGCTGCGGTGACAGGGTGGGTGAGCAGTACTTC
-	TRBV9	TRBJ1-1	many	CASSPLLGENTEAFF	TGTGCCAGCAGCCCCCTCTTAGGGGAGAACACTGAAGCTTTCTTT
TRBD1	TRBV12-3/TRBV12-4	TRBJ1-2	-	CASSSTGVSGYTF	TGTGCCAGCAGTTCGACAGGGGTGAGTGGCTACACCTTC
-	TRBV7-2	TRBJ2-7	medium-sized	CASSFNSGEQYF	TGTGCCAGCAGCTTCAACTCGGGTGAGCAGTACTTC
TRBD2	TRBV27	TRBJ2-2	many	CASSSGTAGVGELFF	TGTGCCAGCAGTTCCGGGACTGCGGGGGTCGGGGAGCTGTTTTTT
-	TRBV7-9	TRBJ2-1	few	CASSHGAEQLF	TGTGCCAGCAGCCACGGGGCAGAGCAGCTCTTC
TRBD1	TRBV6-2/TRBV6-3	TRBJ1-5	-	CASSYSTGQGNQPQHF	TGTGCCAGCAGTTACTCTACGGGACAGGGGAATCAGCCCCAGCATTTT
-	TRBV20-1	TRBJ1-2	-	CSARTGYTF	TGCAGTGCCAGGACAGGCTACACCTTC
-	TRBV12-3/TRBV12-4	TRBJ1-2	-	CASSLDSLNYGYTF	TGTGCCAGCAGTTTGGACAGTCTAAACTATGGCTACACCTTC
-	TRBV24-1	TRBJ2-7	-	CAVSDIRSGNEQYF	TGTGCCGTCTCCGACATAAGGAGTGGAAACGAGCAGTACTTC
-	TRBV7-9	TRBJ2-3	many	CASSLEGLSGVLTDTQYF	TGTGCCAGCAGCTTAGAAGGCCTGTCAGGGGTGCTGACAGATACGCAGTATTTT
-	TRBV20-1	TRBJ1-5	many	CSASKGSASNQPQHF	TGCAGTGCTAGCAAGGGGTCTGCGAGCAATCAGCCCCAGCATTTT
-	TRBV4-1	TRBJ2-2	many	CASSQVFRAVGELFF	TGCGCCAGCAGCCAAGTTTTTAGGGCTGTAGGGGAGCTGTTTTTT
-	TRBV7-2	TRBJ2-5	-	CASIPTWGGETQYF	TGTGCCAGCATCCCCACGTGGGGGGGCGAGACCCAGTACTTC
-	TRBV4-1	TRBJ2-7	-	CAWCQSVHFDEQYF	TGCGCCTGGTGCCAATCGGTCCATTTTGACGAGCAGTACTTC
TRBD1	TRBV5-1	TRBJ2-7	few	CASSLYGTGTYDQYF	TGCGCCAGCAGCTTGTATGGGACAGGTACCTACGATCAGTACTTC
-	TRBV5-1	TRBJ2-3	many	CASSLAASISTDTQYF	TGCGCCAGCAGCTTGGCCGCATCAATTAGCACAGATACGCAGTATTTT
-	TRBV19	TRBJ1-4	many	CASSIKGPNEKLFF	TGTGCCAGTAGTATAAAGGGGCCTAATGAAAAACTGTTTTTT
TRBD2	TRBV18	TRBJ2-1	-	CASSPPGGLAVDNEQFF	TGTGCCAGCTCACCACCGGGGGGACTAGCGGTAGACAATGAGCAGTTCTTC
-	TRBV12-3/TRBV12-4	TRBJ2-1	many	CASSSNRVQASEQFF	TGTGCCAGCAGTAGCAACCGGGTCCAAGCGTCTGAGCAGTTCTTC